One and the same sample provided the 28 T cell receptor beta chains below, sequenced in a study of cytomegalovirus exposure and HLA in healthy donors. The primer mix had 60 Vbeta and 13 Jbeta primers. Data came from immunoSEQ multiplex PCR; TCRdb stores just in-frame clones and leaves some out. The sample has 150,000 to 200,000 clones, approximately 81% seen once. Sequenced: PBMCs. The receptors derive from a boy under 18 in good health and CMV-seronegative.

This chain joins TRBV5-6 and TRBJ2-7; 9 nucleotides match TRBD1. The V gene's germline CDR1 is SGHDT and CDR2 YYEEEE. V gave up 4 bases and J gave up 1 base; unmatched junction bases: 6. CDR3 size: 15 residues. CDR3 region: CASSPGQGRSYEQYF. The CDR3 DNA sequence: TGTGCCAGCAGCCCGGGACAGGGAAGGTCCTACGAGCAGTACTTC.

CDR3 nucleotide sequence: TGTGCCAGCAGCCCCCAACGTAGCGGTTCACGGGGAGATACGCAGTATTTT. It codes for CASSPQRSGSRGDTQYF. The V and J genes are TRBV9 and TRBJ2-3; perhaps TRBD2 as D (6 bases). The CDR3 totals 17 residues. The germline V gene encodes CDR1 SGDLS and CDR2 YYNGEE. Trimming left V 4 bases short and J 5 bases short, with 23 bases between.

The V gene is TRBV27, the J gene TRBJ2-7, with 7 nucleotides matching TRBD2. Germline V lookup: CDR1 MNHEY, CDR2 SMNVEV (reference sequence). V trimming: 5 bases; J trimming: 2 bases; junction bases outside the gene matches: 12. The CDR3 covers 16 residues. The CDR3 DNA sequence: TGTGCCAGCAGTCTTTTGTGGGGCGGGAGCCCCTACGAGCAGTACTTC. The encoded protein is CASSLLWGGSPYEQYF.

The chain couples TRBV9 to TRBJ1-2; 7 nucleotides align to TRBD1. The V and J ends lost 3 bases and 4 bases, in that order; junction bases with no gene match: 12. Germline loops: CDR1 SGDLS, CDR2 YYNGEE. The CDR3 runs to 16 residues. This CDR3 is CASSASQDRIAYGYTF. The DNA for the CDR3 is TGTGCCAGCAGCGCCTCACAGGACAGGATAGCCTATGGCTACACCTTC.

The V gene is TRBV9, the J gene TRBJ2-7, with D unclear. V was pared by 0 bases and J by 4 bases, with 11 bases between. Germline assignment: CDR1 SGDLS and CDR2 YYNGEE. CDR3 length equals 14 residues. DNA for the CDR3: TGTGCCAGCAGCGTAGCAGCTAGTGGTTACGAGCAGTACTTC. Its protein product is CASSVAASGYEQYF.

There are a few counts of this clone. The rearrangement uses TRBV5-1 and TRBJ2-1, with a weak D call TRBD2 (5 bases). Germline V gene data show CDR1 as SGHRS and CDR2 as YFSETQ. V shed 6 bases and J shed 2 bases, with 15 bases lying between them. This CDR3 region has 15 residues. The CDR3 DNA reads TGCGCCAGCACTCCTGGTAGCGCCACCTACAATGAGCAGTTCTTC. This translates into CASTPGSATYNEQFF.

The CDR3 sequence: CASNIEWEGDYGYTF. CDR3 in DNA: TGTGCCAGCAATATAGAATGGGAGGGGGACTATGGCTACACCTTC. This rearrangement joins TRBV2 to TRBJ1-2; tentative D call: TRBD1 (6 bases). The CDR3 is made up of 15 amino acids. Trimming took off 7 bases at V and 3 bases at J, with 18 bases between the two ends. The germline CDR1 and CDR2 sequences are SNHLY and FYNNEI.

This chain links TRBV5-1 with TRBJ1-3; TRBD1 matches at 8 bases. After removal of 2 bases from V and 0 bases from J, the junction contained 4 bases not matched to a gene. Per the germline V gene, CDR1 is SGHRS and CDR2 is YFSETQ. The CDR3 extends over 16 amino acids. CDR3 coding DNA: TGCGCCAGCAGCTTAACCACAGGGGGCTCTGGAAACACCATATATTTT. Protein sequence: CASSLTTGGSGNTIYF.

This chain joins TRBV23-1 and TRBJ1-6, with D possibly being TRBD1 (5 bases). TRBV23-1 is marked as an open reading frame, function uncertain. This CDR3 has 17 residues. The V end was cut by 5 bases, the J end by 0 bases, with 14 bases between. CDR3 region: CASSKLTESSYNSPLHF. Here the CDR3 DNA reads TGCGCCAGCAGTAAACTGACAGAGAGCTCCTATAATTCACCCCTCCACTTT.

Remarks on this clone: At one end, the junction sequence differs from germline, possibly due to a read error. The chain has TRBV29-1 and TRBJ1-2; 8 nucleotides line up with TRBD1. The CDR3 covers 15 residues. From germline, CDR1 is SQVTM and CDR2 ANQGSEA. The CDR3 loop reads CSAEDYDRGTGGYTF. Written as DNA, the CDR3 is TGCAGCGCTGAAGACTACGACAGGGGAACGGGGGGCTACACCTTC.

The rearrangement links TRBV5-1 to TRBJ2-7; a possible D gene is TRBD1 (6 bases). V dropped 0 bases and J dropped 3 bases, with 19 bases sitting between them. Germline values: CDR1 SGHRS, CDR2 YFSETQ. The length of the CDR3 is 17 residues. The DNA for the CDR3 is TGCGCCAGCAGCTTGGTGTCCAGCCAGGGGCCCTTCTACGAGCAGTACTTC. Its translation is CASSLVSSQGPFYEQYF.

This clone was picked up a small number of times. The J gene is TRBJ1-2, the V gene TRBV7-8; 9 positions match TRBD1. CDR3 size: 16 residues. The junction had 4 bases not matched to a gene; V was cut back by 2 bases and J by 0 bases. Germline V gene sequence: CDR1 SGHVS, CDR2 FQNEAQ. CDR3 in amino acids: CASSLPGTGSNYGYTF. CDR3 in DNA: TGTGCCAGCAGCTTACCCGGGACAGGGTCTAACTATGGCTACACCTTC.

The chain combines TRBV7-9 with TRBJ2-7; a possible D gene is TRBD2 (7 bases). The CDR3 spans 17 residues. Trimming took off 2 bases at V and 2 bases at J, with 19 bases between the two ends. Germline loops: CDR1 SEHNR, CDR2 FQNEAQ (reference sequence). In nucleotides, the CDR3 is TGTGCCAGCAGCTTATCGATAGGGGGGGTTCTAACCTACGAGCAGTACTTC. It translates to CASSLSIGGVLTYEQYF.

This clone was detected only a few times. The chain uses TRBV10-1 and TRBJ1-4; the D is unclear. The germline CDR1 and CDR2 sequences are WNHNN and SYGVQD (reference sequence). V lost 3 bases, J lost 6 bases, and 8 bases lay in between. The CDR3 sequence is 13 residues long. The CDR3 loop reads CASSDGVDEKLFF. The CDR3 DNA is TGCGCCAGCAGTGACGGGGTGGATGAAAAACTGTTTTTT.

The V call is TRBV5-1, the J call TRBJ2-7, with D tentatively TRBD1 (5 bases). The CDR3 covers 13 residues. The germline CDR1 and CDR2 sequences are SGHRS and YFSETQ. Between the trimmed V and J ends, which lost 1 base and 6 bases, there was a span of 11 bases. The CDR3 reads CASSLTGTFEQYF. DNA for the CDR3: TGCGCCAGCAGCTTGACAGGAACCTTCGAGCAGTACTTC.

The J gene is TRBJ1-1, the V gene TRBV2; the match to TRBD1 covers 9 bases. J was trimmed by 6 bases and V by 2 bases; bases with no gene match: 10. Germline CDR1 reads SNHLY; CDR2 reads FYNNEI. The CDR3 sequence is 16 residues long. CDR3 coding DNA: TGTGCCAGCAGTGAACGGAGAACAGGGGGCGCATCTGAAGCTTTCTTT. This encodes CASSERRTGGASEAFF.

The V call is TRBV7-2, the J call TRBJ2-3, with 7 bases identical to TRBD2. Germline V gives CDR1 SGHTA, CDR2 FQGNSA. The CDR3 sequence is 16 residues long. Trimming cost V 3 bases and J 0 bases; bases outside gene matches: 6. The CDR3: CASSFDSGASTDTQYF. Written as DNA, the CDR3 is TGTGCCAGCAGCTTCGACAGCGGGGCTAGCACAGATACGCAGTATTTT.

The J gene is TRBJ2-1, the V gene TRBV6-6, with 12 bases that match TRBD2. The CDR3 has 13 residues. From germline, CDR1 is MNHNY and CDR2 SVGAGI (reference sequence). V was clipped by 7 bases and J by 9 bases; unmatched bases: 4. The chain's CDR3 is CASTLAGGLEQFF. DNA of the CDR3: TGTGCCAGCACACTAGCGGGAGGCCTTGAGCAGTTCTTC.

Of note for this clone: The sample has other DNA sequences that encode this CDR3 too. The CDR3 DNA is TGCGCCAGCAGCCAAGGGCCGGGACAGGGATACGAGCAGTACTTC. Translation gives CASSQGPGQGYEQYF. This chain links TRBV4-1 with TRBJ2-7; 9 bases are a match to TRBD1. The V gene end was trimmed by 1 base and the J gene end by 4 bases; junction bases not matched to a gene: 5. The CDR3 has 15 amino acids. Germline assignment: CDR1 MGHRA and CDR2 YSYEKL.

About this clone itself: No conserved phenylalanine or tryptophan is present at the end of the CDR3, so a read error is the likely explanation. The chain links TRBV13 to TRBJ1-1, with D possibly being TRBD1 (6 bases). The germline gives CDR1 PRHDT, CDR2 FYEKMQ (reference sequence). This CDR3 has 15 residues. V was shortened by 4 bases and J by 1 base, with 13 bases between the two germline ends. The CDR3 is CASSSGTPPNTEAFL. DNA for the CDR3: TGTGCCAGCAGCTCAGGGACACCACCGAACACTGAAGCTTTCCTT.

This clone showed up just a few times. The V and J genes are TRBV6-5 and TRBJ1-5; D remains ambiguous. V lost 6 bases to trimming and J lost 4 bases, with 13 bases between them. The germline CDR1 and CDR2 sequences are MNHEY and SVGAGI. The CDR3 is 14 residues long. The CDR3 DNA reads as TGTGCCAGCAGCCCAAAACTTTTTAATCAGCCCCAGCATTTT. This gives the protein CASSPKLFNQPQHF.

V and J are TRBV6-5 and TRBJ2-1; 12 nucleotides match TRBD2. The CDR3 runs to 16 residues. Germline trimming cut 2 bases from V and 6 bases from J; bases unmatched to any gene: 5. Germline values: CDR1 MNHEY, CDR2 SVGAGI. CDR3 sequence: CASSYRLAGGPNEQFF. CDR3 nucleotide sequence: TGTGCCAGCAGTTACAGGCTAGCGGGAGGGCCCAATGAGCAGTTCTTC.

The CDR3 DNA follows: TGTGCCAGCAGCCACCGGGGGTTCGACGAGCAGTACTTC. Its translation: CASSHRGFDEQYF. This chain connects TRBV7-2 to TRBJ2-7, with D maybe TRBD2 (6 bases). This CDR3 comprises 13 residues. Germline V gene data show CDR1 as SGHTA and CDR2 as FQGNSA. Trimming stripped 5 bases from V and 5 bases from J, with 13 bases between.

The chain has TRBV28 and TRBJ2-5, with TRBD2 matching 7 bases. Germline V CDR1 and CDR2: MDHEN, SYDVKM. The CDR3 length is 14 residues. The V segment lost 7 bases and the J segment 6 bases; nucleotides outside the gene matches: 11. This CDR3 is CASNVGGSVKTQYF. CDR3 sequence (DNA): TGTGCCAGCAACGTCGGCGGGAGTGTCAAGACCCAGTACTTC.

The V and J genes are TRBV6-5 and TRBJ2-2; D ambiguous. Looked up from germline, CDR1 is MNHEY and CDR2 is SVGAGI. With 2 bases removed from V and 4 bases from J, the gap between germline ends came to 11 bases. The CDR3 consists of 15 residues. The CDR3: CASSYRQVATGELFF. In DNA form, the CDR3 reads TGTGCCAGCAGTTACAGGCAGGTGGCCACCGGGGAGCTGTTTTTT.

The gene calls are TRBV27 and TRBJ1-1; 7 bases line up with TRBD1. The germline V gene encodes CDR1 MNHEY and CDR2 SMNVEV (reference sequence). This CDR3 spans 14 amino acids. V shed 6 bases and J 3 bases; nucleotides not matched to a gene: 7. This chain's CDR3 is CASRIGGFDTEAFF. CDR3 DNA: TGTGCCAGCAGAATAGGGGGCTTTGACACTGAAGCTTTCTTT.

The chain is built from TRBV7-2 and TRBJ2-1; weak D call: TRBD2 (6 bases). This CDR3 has 13 residues. Germline lookup yields CDR1 SGHTA and CDR2 FQGNSA. V was pared by 2 bases and J by 8 bases, with 10 bases between. In DNA, the CDR3 is TGTGCCAGCAGCTTATCAGGCGGGGATGAGCAGTTCTTC. This translates into CASSLSGGDEQFF.

This clone was seen a handful of times. The chain recombines TRBV7-9 with TRBJ2-7; a weak D match, TRBD1 (6 bases). Deletions cut 4 bases from V and 0 bases from J, with 13 bases between. The V gene's germline CDR1 is SEHNR and CDR2 FQNEAQ (reference sequence). The CDR3 loop spans 15 amino acids. CDR3 nucleotide sequence: TGTGCCAGCAGCTCCCCAGGGGATAGCTCCTACGAGCAGTACTTC. It specifies CASSSPGDSSYEQYF.